These 14 T cell receptor beta chains originate from one sample sequenced in a study of T cell responses to AZD1222 COVID-19 vaccine. Assay used: immunoSEQ multiplex PCR; TCRdb lists only in-frame clones, some missing. The sample has some 130,000 clones; approximately 84% are singletons. This specimen consisted of peripheral blood, obtained on day 0 of AZD1222 vaccination. The receptor source for this set is an adult in good health.

The chain recombines TRBV6-2 or TRBV6-3 with TRBJ1-1; 8 bases align to TRBD1. J gave up 7 bases and V 0 bases, and 1 base lay outside the gene matches. Germline CDR1 is MNHEY and CDR2 is SVGEGT. The CDR3 runs to 13 residues. DNA for the CDR3: TGTGCCAGCAGTTACTCGGACAGGGTTGAAGCTTTCTTT. Its translation: CASSYSDRVEAFF.

The CDR3 nucleotides read TGCGCCAGCAGCCGAGACTCCTACGAGCAGTACTTC. Translated: CASSRDSYEQYF. The gene calls are TRBV4-1 and TRBJ2-7, with unresolved D. Germline V gives CDR1 MGHRA, CDR2 YSYEKL. The CDR3 spans 12 residues. Trimming took off 4 bases at V and 0 bases at J, with 4 bases between the two ends.

This chain uses TRBV28 with TRBJ1-2, with D perhaps TRBD1 (5 bases). This CDR3 has 14 amino acids. The V gene's germline CDR1 is MDHEN and CDR2 SYDVKM. The V gene lost 3 bases and the J gene lost 1 base, with 9 bases spanning the gap. The CDR3, as DNA: TGTGCCAGCAGTTTTGGGCAGGGTAACTATGGCTACACCTTC. It encodes CASSFGQGNYGYTF.

The genes are TRBV10-2 and TRBJ2-5; D is possibly TRBD1 or TRBD2 (6 bases each). This CDR3 has 14 residues. The ends were cut back, 7 bases at V and 2 bases at J, with 14 bases in the middle. The germline V gene has CDR1 WSHSY and CDR2 SAAADI. The CDR3 region is CASNEGGLQETQYF. CDR3 DNA sequence: TGCGCCAGCAACGAGGGGGGCCTTCAAGAGACCCAGTACTTC.

Only one count was recorded for this clone. The chain combines TRBV19 with TRBJ2-3; 9 bases are a match to TRBD2. Looked up from germline, CDR1 is LNHDA and CDR2 is SQIVND (reference sequence). The J segment lost 3 bases and the V segment lost 4 bases, leaving 8 bases of the junction unmatched. The CDR3 consists of 16 residues. CDR3 DNA sequence: TGTGCCAGTAGTAGGAGGGGAGCGGGGGGTACAGATACGCAGTATTTT. This gives the protein CASSRRGAGGTDTQYF.

The chain joins TRBV7-2 to TRBJ2-7; 14 nucleotides line up with TRBD2. Germline-derived CDR1 and CDR2 are SGHTA and FQGNSA. This CDR3 comprises 16 residues. Trimming took 5 bases from V and 4 from J; bases not matched to a gene: 7. Here the CDR3 reads CASSNIWTSGGYEQYF. CDR3 DNA sequence: TGTGCCAGCAGCAATATTTGGACTAGCGGGGGGTACGAGCAGTACTTC.

V and J are TRBV4-2 and TRBJ1-2; no clear D gene. V was trimmed by 0 bases and J by 1 base, leaving 6 bases between them. Germline assignment: CDR1 LGHNA and CDR2 YNFKEQ. This CDR3 is 14 amino acids long. In nucleotides, the CDR3 is TGTGCCAGCAGCCAAGATCACGGTAACTATGGCTACACCTTC. As protein: CASSQDHGNYGYTF.

The gene calls are TRBV6-6 and TRBJ2-2; no clear D gene. CDR1 and CDR2 from the germline V gene are MNHNY and SVGAGI (reference sequence). This CDR3 is 11 amino acids long. The ends were cut back, 5 bases at V and 5 bases at J, with 3 bases in the middle. Here the CDR3 DNA reads TGTGCCAGCAGTAAAACCGGGGAGCTGTTTTTT. The encoded protein is CASSKTGELFF.

This clone was detected only a few times. The CDR3 sequence is CASSSTGNYGYTF. CDR3 DNA: TGTGCCAGCAGTTCGACAGGGAACTATGGCTACACCTTC. The chain has TRBV6-2 or TRBV6-3 and TRBJ1-2; 7 bases line up with TRBD1. J was trimmed by 2 bases and V by 4 bases; bases with no gene match: 1. The CDR3 is made up of 13 amino acids. Germline V CDR1 and CDR2: MNHEY, SVGEGT.

This clone came up a few times. The chain has TRBV4-2 and TRBJ1-2; D gene unclear. Trimming pared 1 base from V and 2 bases from J, leaving 23 bases between. CDR3 size: 19 residues. The V gene's germline CDR1 is LGHNA and CDR2 YNFKEQ. DNA of the CDR3: TGTGCCAGCAGCCAAGCTCTCATTACATGGCCCGTCCGGAACTATGGCTACACCTTC. This gives the protein CASSQALITWPVRNYGYTF.

This clone was picked up a small number of times. The rearrangement joins TRBV6-1 to TRBJ2-5, with no clear D. Trimming removed 2 bases from V and 1 base from J, with 11 bases in between. The CDR3 has 15 residues. The germline gives CDR1 MNHNS, CDR2 SASEGT. Written as DNA, the CDR3 is TGTGCCAGCAGTGAAAGGTGGGCTACCCAAGAGACCCAGTACTTC. Its translation is CASSERWATQETQYF.

The chain has TRBV5-1 and TRBJ2-1; tentative D call: TRBD2 (5 bases). Germline lookup yields CDR1 SGHRS and CDR2 YFSETQ. V was shortened by 0 bases and J by 0 bases, with 10 bases between the two germline ends. The CDR3 is 16 amino acids. CDR3 residues: CASSLGSGSSYNEQFF. Written as DNA, the CDR3 is TGCGCCAGCAGCTTGGGATCGGGGAGCTCCTACAATGAGCAGTTCTTC.

This sequence joins TRBV9 and TRBJ2-5; D tentatively reads TRBD1 or TRBD2 (5 bases each). Germline CDR1 reads SGDLS; CDR2 reads YYNGEE. Trimming took off 4 bases at V and 7 bases at J, with 11 bases between the two ends. This CDR3 contains 12 residues. This CDR3 is CASSSSGGTQYF. The CDR3 coding sequence is TGTGCCAGCAGCTCGAGTGGGGGGACCCAGTACTTC.

The V and J genes are TRBV2 and TRBJ1-2, with no clear D. The V and J ends lost 6 bases and 4 bases respectively, with 15 bases between them. This CDR3 has 14 residues. Germline values: CDR1 SNHLY, CDR2 FYNNEI. The CDR3 sequence: CASRNGQNSYGYTF. The CDR3 nucleotides are TGTGCCAGCAGGAACGGGCAGAACTCCTATGGCTACACCTTC.